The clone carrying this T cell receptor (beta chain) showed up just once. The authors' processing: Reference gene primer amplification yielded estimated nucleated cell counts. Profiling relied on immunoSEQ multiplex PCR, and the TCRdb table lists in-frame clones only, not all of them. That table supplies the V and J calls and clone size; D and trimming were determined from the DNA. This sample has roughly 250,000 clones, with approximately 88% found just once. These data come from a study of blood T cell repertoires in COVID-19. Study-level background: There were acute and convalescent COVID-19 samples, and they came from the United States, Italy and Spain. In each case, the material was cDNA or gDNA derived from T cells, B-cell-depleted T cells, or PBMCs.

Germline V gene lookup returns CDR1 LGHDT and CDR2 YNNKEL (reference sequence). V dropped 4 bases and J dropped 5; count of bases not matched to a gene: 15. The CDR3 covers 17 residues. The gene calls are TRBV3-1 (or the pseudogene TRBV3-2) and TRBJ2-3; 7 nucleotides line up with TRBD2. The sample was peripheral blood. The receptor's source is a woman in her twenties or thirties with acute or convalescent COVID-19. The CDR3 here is CASSPPQGGSRGDTQYF. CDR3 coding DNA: TGTGCCAGCAGCCCTCCCCAGGGCGGGAGTAGGGGAGATACGCAGTATTTT.